A selection of T cell receptor beta chains follows, all from one sample in a study of blood T cell repertoires in COVID-19. Sequenced by immunoSEQ multiplex PCR; TCRdb stores in-frame clones only, minus some. Of 50,000 or so clones in the sample, over 75% were seen once. The sequencing sample was made of peripheral blood. The receptors come from a man in his forties with active COVID-19. Both conserved end residues are part of each CDR3. The D gene is left open where the match is weak. The listing skips clone size in some rows; elsewhere it reads once, few, many or a size class.

abundance: -; v_gene: TRBV7-6; d_gene: TRBD1; j_gene: TRBJ1-1; CDR3aa: CASSIGTGGTEAFF; CDR3nt: TGTGCCAGCAGCATTGGGACAGGGGGTACTGAAGCTTTCTTT
abundance: few; v_gene: TRBV7-9; d_gene: TRBD1; j_gene: TRBJ1-1; CDR3aa: CASSPYRGGTEAFF; CDR3nt: TGTGCCAGCAGCCCCTACAGGGGAGGCACTGAAGCTTTCTTT
abundance: -; v_gene: TRBV27; d_gene: TRBD2; j_gene: TRBJ2-1; CDR3aa: CASSLEGLAGAGSYNEQFF; CDR3nt: TGTGCCAGCAGTTTAGAGGGGCTAGCGGGAGCGGGTTCCTACAATGAGCAGTTCTTC
abundance: -; v_gene: TRBV7-9; d_gene: -; j_gene: TRBJ1-2; CDR3aa: CASSGLTGNYGYTF; CDR3nt: TGTGCCAGCAGCGGATTGACAGGAAATTATGGCTACACCTTC
abundance: -; v_gene: TRBV4-1; d_gene: TRBD2; j_gene: TRBJ2-3; CDR3aa: CASSQGRGTDTQYF; CDR3nt: TGCGCCAGCAGCCAAGGGCGGGGGACAGATACGCAGTATTTT
abundance: few; v_gene: TRBV24-1; d_gene: -; j_gene: TRBJ2-1; CDR3aa: CATSDSGRDSYNEQFF; CDR3nt: TGTGCCACCAGTGATTCTGGGCGGGACTCCTACAATGAGCAGTTCTTC
abundance: -; v_gene: TRBV5-1; d_gene: TRBD2; j_gene: TRBJ2-1; CDR3aa: CASSLAPGTSGIYNEQFF; CDR3nt: TGCGCCAGCAGCTTGGCACCCGGGACTAGCGGGATCTACAATGAGCAGTTCTTC
abundance: -; v_gene: TRBV18; d_gene: TRBD1; j_gene: TRBJ2-3; CDR3aa: CASSPRQGAGEDTQYF; CDR3nt: TGTGCCAGCTCACCTCGACAGGGGGCGGGTGAAGATACGCAGTATTTT
abundance: once; v_gene: TRBV24-1; d_gene: -; j_gene: TRBJ2-2; CDR3aa: CATSDRTVYGELFF; CDR3nt: TGTGCCACCAGTGATAGGACAGTGTACGGGGAGCTGTTTTTT
abundance: once; v_gene: TRBV27; d_gene: -; j_gene: TRBJ1-2; CDR3aa: CASSLSGLGGNYGYTF; CDR3nt: TGTGCCAGCAGTTTATCCGGTTTAGGGGGAAACTATGGCTACACCTTC
abundance: -; v_gene: TRBV19; d_gene: TRBD2; j_gene: TRBJ2-1; CDR3aa: CASSIGTSGRYEQFF; CDR3nt: TGTGCCAGTAGTATAGGGACTAGCGGGAGGTATGAGCAGTTCTTC
abundance: -; v_gene: TRBV5-4; d_gene: -; j_gene: TRBJ1-5; CDR3aa: CASSPDGDQPQHF; CDR3nt: TGTGCCAGCAGCCCGGACGGGGATCAGCCCCAGCATTTT
abundance: few; v_gene: TRBV28; d_gene: TRBD1; j_gene: TRBJ1-1; CDR3aa: CASRQGQGGTEAFF; CDR3nt: TGTGCCAGCAGACAAGGACAGGGTGGAACTGAAGCTTTCTTT
abundance: -; v_gene: TRBV7-3; d_gene: TRBD1; j_gene: TRBJ1-2; CDR3aa: CASSYTGGWGYTF; CDR3nt: TGTGCCAGCAGCTATACAGGGGGCTGGGGCTACACCTTC
abundance: once; v_gene: TRBV3-1/TRBV3-2; d_gene: -; j_gene: TRBJ2-1; CDR3aa: CASSPEPYNEQFF; CDR3nt: TGTGCCAGCAGCCCTGAGCCCTACAATGAGCAGTTCTTC
abundance: once; v_gene: TRBV5-1; d_gene: TRBD1; j_gene: TRBJ2-3; CDR3aa: CASSSGTGERDTQYF; CDR3nt: TGCGCCAGCAGCTCCGGGACAGGTGAGAGAGATACGCAGTATTTT
abundance: -; v_gene: TRBV18; d_gene: TRBD1; j_gene: TRBJ1-1; CDR3aa: CASSPETGGSNTEAFF; CDR3nt: TGTGCCAGCTCACCAGAGACAGGGGGCTCCAACACTGAAGCTTTCTTT
abundance: -; v_gene: TRBV27; d_gene: -; j_gene: TRBJ2-1; CDR3aa: CASRLDRSSYNEQFF; CDR3nt: TGTGCCAGCAGACTTGACAGGTCGTCCTACAATGAGCAGTTCTTC
abundance: -; v_gene: TRBV5-1; d_gene: TRBD1; j_gene: TRBJ1-1; CDR3aa: CASSPGDREAAFF; CDR3nt: TGCGCCAGCAGCCCCGGGGACAGGGAGGCAGCTTTCTTT
abundance: -; v_gene: TRBV29-1; d_gene: -; j_gene: TRBJ1-1; CDR3aa: CSVGSGTEAFF; CDR3nt: TGCAGCGTTGGGTCGGGAACTGAAGCTTTCTTT
abundance: -; v_gene: TRBV18; d_gene: TRBD1; j_gene: TRBJ1-5; CDR3aa: CASSPDRHQPQHF; CDR3nt: TGTGCCAGCTCACCGGACAGGCATCAGCCCCAGCATTTT
abundance: -; v_gene: TRBV6-6; d_gene: -; j_gene: TRBJ1-1; CDR3aa: CASSYKGEGTEAFF; CDR3nt: TGTGCCAGCAGTTATAAGGGAGAAGGCACTGAAGCTTTCTTT
abundance: -; v_gene: TRBV9; d_gene: TRBD2; j_gene: TRBJ2-1; CDR3aa: CASSSLAGGYNEQFF; CDR3nt: TGTGCCAGCAGCTCGCTAGCGGGAGGCTACAATGAGCAGTTCTTC
abundance: -; v_gene: TRBV9; d_gene: -; j_gene: TRBJ1-5; CDR3aa: CASSVDLTSLQHF; CDR3nt: TGTGCCAGCAGCGTAGATTTGACAAGTCTACAGCATTTT
abundance: -; v_gene: TRBV5-4; d_gene: TRBD1; j_gene: TRBJ1-2; CDR3aa: CASSLQGDDGYTF; CDR3nt: TGTGCCAGCAGCTTGCAGGGGGACGATGGCTACACCTTC
abundance: -; v_gene: TRBV7-9; d_gene: TRBD1; j_gene: TRBJ1-3; CDR3aa: CASSQLTGVSGNTIYF; CDR3nt: TGTGCCAGCAGCCAACTGACAGGGGTCTCTGGAAACACCATATATTTT
abundance: few; v_gene: TRBV20-1; d_gene: -; j_gene: TRBJ2-7; CDR3aa: CSASHSSSTGEQYF; CDR3nt: TGCAGTGCTAGTCACTCTAGCTCCACCGGCGAGCAGTACTTC
abundance: -; v_gene: TRBV5-1; d_gene: -; j_gene: TRBJ2-1; CDR3aa: CASSPRQGAGNEQFF; CDR3nt: TGCGCCAGCAGCCCAAGACAGGGTGCGGGGAATGAGCAGTTCTTC
abundance: -; v_gene: TRBV5-6; d_gene: -; j_gene: TRBJ1-2; CDR3aa: CASSLNYLTVHGYTF; CDR3nt: TGTGCCAGCAGCCTAAATTACCTGACAGTTCATGGCTACACCTTC
abundance: -; v_gene: TRBV28; d_gene: -; j_gene: TRBJ1-1; CDR3aa: CASSLSGGGGLDTEAFF; CDR3nt: TGTGCCAGCAGTTTATCGGGGGGAGGGGGTTTGGACACTGAAGCTTTCTTT
abundance: -; v_gene: TRBV2; d_gene: -; j_gene: TRBJ2-3; CDR3aa: CAPGPAAGGDTQYF; CDR3nt: TGTGCCCCTGGCCCAGCGGCCGGTGGAGATACGCAGTATTTT
abundance: -; v_gene: TRBV5-1; d_gene: -; j_gene: TRBJ2-7; CDR3aa: CASSLDAASSYEQYF; CDR3nt: TGCGCCAGCAGCTTGGATGCGGCAAGCTCCTACGAGCAGTACTTC
abundance: -; v_gene: TRBV10-3; d_gene: TRBD1; j_gene: TRBJ2-7; CDR3aa: CAIGTGREQYF; CDR3nt: TGTGCCATCGGGACAGGGCGGGAGCAGTACTTC
abundance: -; v_gene: TRBV5-1; d_gene: TRBD2; j_gene: TRBJ2-3; CDR3aa: CASSLEAASGYTDTQYF; CDR3nt: TGCGCCAGCAGCTTGGAAGCGGCTAGCGGATACACAGATACGCAGTATTTT
abundance: few; v_gene: TRBV27; d_gene: TRBD2; j_gene: TRBJ2-7; CDR3aa: CASSLSAPSGRRDYEQYF; CDR3nt: TGTGCCAGCAGTTTATCGGCCCCTAGCGGGAGGAGGGACTACGAGCAGTACTTC
abundance: -; v_gene: TRBV11-2; d_gene: TRBD1; j_gene: TRBJ1-6; CDR3aa: CASRRDRDNSPLHF; CDR3nt: TGTGCCAGCAGGCGGGACAGGGATAATTCACCCCTCCACTTT
abundance: -; v_gene: TRBV10-3; d_gene: -; j_gene: TRBJ1-1; CDR3aa: CAITMAVNTEAFF; CDR3nt: TGTGCCATCACTATGGCGGTGAACACTGAAGCTTTCTTT
abundance: -; v_gene: TRBV11-2; d_gene: TRBD1; j_gene: TRBJ2-5; CDR3aa: CASSFRRTGQGAATQYF; CDR3nt: TGTGCCAGCAGCTTCCGCCGAACGGGACAGGGGGCGGCGACCCAGTACTTC
abundance: -; v_gene: TRBV2; d_gene: TRBD2; j_gene: TRBJ2-7; CDR3aa: CASSEVGASGRYEQYF; CDR3nt: TGTGCCAGCAGTGAAGTGGGGGCTAGCGGGCGCTACGAGCAGTACTTC
abundance: -; v_gene: TRBV5-1; d_gene: -; j_gene: TRBJ2-2; CDR3aa: CASSLATGELFF; CDR3nt: TGCGCCAGTAGCTTGGCAACCGGGGAGCTGTTTTTT
abundance: -; v_gene: TRBV19; d_gene: -; j_gene: TRBJ1-5; CDR3aa: CAGGQPQHF; CDR3nt: TGTGCCGGAGGCCAGCCCCAGCATTTT
abundance: -; v_gene: TRBV19; d_gene: TRBD1; j_gene: TRBJ1-2; CDR3aa: CASTVQGANYGYTF; CDR3nt: TGTGCCAGTACTGTACAGGGGGCTAACTATGGCTACACCTTC
abundance: few; v_gene: TRBV2; d_gene: -; j_gene: TRBJ1-2; CDR3aa: CASRGTVEGGYTF; CDR3nt: TGTGCCAGCAGGGGAACAGTTGAGGGTGGCTACACCTTC
abundance: -; v_gene: TRBV6-6; d_gene: TRBD2; j_gene: TRBJ2-1; CDR3aa: CASSRTSGRSEQFF; CDR3nt: TGTGCCAGCAGCCGGACTAGCGGGAGGAGTGAGCAGTTCTTC
abundance: -; v_gene: TRBV9; d_gene: -; j_gene: TRBJ1-6; CDR3aa: CASSVVGLWYSPLHF; CDR3nt: TGTGCCAGCAGCGTAGTGGGCCTCTGGTATTCACCCCTCCACTTT
abundance: -; v_gene: TRBV27; d_gene: -; j_gene: TRBJ1-1; CDR3aa: CASSLWGGRNTEAFF; CDR3nt: TGTGCCAGCAGTTTATGGGGGGGGAGGAACACTGAAGCTTTCTTT
abundance: -; v_gene: TRBV12-3/TRBV12-4; d_gene: TRBD1; j_gene: TRBJ1-2; CDR3aa: CASSRQGHNTF; CDR3nt: TGTGCCAGCAGTCGACAGGGGCATAACACCTTC
abundance: -; v_gene: TRBV4-1; d_gene: TRBD1; j_gene: TRBJ2-7; CDR3aa: CASSHPGDSGQYF; CDR3nt: TGCGCCAGCAGCCACCCCGGGGACAGTGGGCAGTACTTC
abundance: -; v_gene: TRBV28; d_gene: -; j_gene: TRBJ2-3; CDR3aa: CVSQRPSDYTQYF; CDR3nt: TGTGTCAGCCAGCGCCCGTCGGATTATACGCAGTATTTT
abundance: -; v_gene: TRBV5-8; d_gene: TRBD2; j_gene: TRBJ2-7; CDR3aa: CASLTSGNSYEQYF; CDR3nt: TGTGCCAGCCTGACTAGCGGCAATTCCTACGAGCAGTACTTC